A single sample gave rise to the 27 T cell receptor beta chains below, sequenced in a study of beta chain features in type 1 diabetes. Study results and limitations: Shortening that was moderate but significant affected the TCRB CDR3s of Type 1 diabetes patients in all four CD4+ subsets.

These receptors' antigens are unknown. Of the isolated RNA, all was reverse transcribed, and so the sequenced material was expressed TCRB transcripts. Data came from immunoSEQ multiplex PCR; TCRdb stores just in-frame clones and leaves some out. The repertoire holds a few hundred thousand clones, 8.5% to 10% seen once, with less than 0.65% in the top ten. Sequencing used central memory CD4+ T cells from blood. These receptors originate from a man younger than 40 with type 1 diabetes.

This clone was counted a few times. The chain joins TRBV5-4 to TRBJ2-1; 7 bases line up with TRBD1. The CDR3 is 15 residues long. The trim removed 2 bases at V and 6 bases at J, leaving 8 bases unmatched. The V gene's germline CDR1 is SGHNT and CDR2 YYREEE (reference sequence). For the CDR3, the DNA is TGTGCCAGCAGCTTCCGACAGGGCGAGGGCAATGAGCAGTTCTTC. This codes for CASSFRQGEGNEQFF. The variable domain in full, with the rest retrieved from reference TRBV5-4 and TRBJ2-1, is ETGVTQSPTHLIKTRGQQVTLRCSSQSGHNTVSWYQQALGQGPQFIFQYYREEENGRGNFPPRFSGLQFPNYSSELNVNALELDDSALYLCASSFRQGEGNEQFFGPGTRLTVL.

Ten or more counts support this clone. The J gene is TRBJ2-7, the V gene TRBV10-3; D remains ambiguous. The CDR3 covers 12 residues. In germline, CDR1 is ENHRY, CDR2 SYGVKD. The germline V and J ends were trimmed by 3 bases and 5 bases, with 8 bases remaining between them. CDR3 in amino acids: CAISDQRNEQYF. CDR3 nucleotide sequence: TGTGCCATCAGTGACCAGAGAAACGAGCAGTACTTC.

This clone was picked up a small number of times. The chain employs TRBV9 and TRBJ2-2; 10 bases line up with TRBD2. The CDR3 is made up of 19 amino acids. Germline loops: CDR1 SGDLS, CDR2 YYNGEE. V was clipped by 0 bases and J by 4 bases; unmatched bases: 12. The CDR3 DNA reads as TGTGCCAGCAGCGTAGGGCTAGCGGGAGTTATGAGGGGCACCGGGGAGCTGTTTTTT. Protein sequence: CASSVGLAGVMRGTGELFF. Complete variable domain (other parts from reference TRBV9 and TRBJ2-2): DSGVTQTPKHLITATGQRVTLRCSPRSGDLSVYWYQQSLDQGLQFLIQYYNGEERAKGNILERFSAQQFPDLHSELNLSSLELGDSALYFCASSVGLAGVMRGTGELFFGEGSRLTVL.

The chain has TRBV7-9 and TRBJ2-7; 9 positions agree with TRBD2. CDR3 size: 14 residues. The germline CDR1 and CDR2 sequences are SEHNR and FQNEAQ (reference sequence). Trimming at V came to 5 bases and at J to 1 base, leaving 3 bases not matched to a gene. The DNA for the CDR3 is TGTGCCAGCAGCCAGGCGGGAGGGTCCTACGAGCAGTACTTC. Translated: CASSQAGGSYEQYF.

This clone has just a few counts. The chain couples TRBV7-6 to TRBJ2-3; possibly TRBD2 for D (5 bases). Per germline, CDR1 SGHVS and CDR2 FNYEAQ. The CDR3 spans 13 residues. V was cut by 4 bases and J by 3 bases, with 8 bases left in between. CDR3 residues: CASSSPGTDTQYF. In DNA, the CDR3 is TGTGCCAGCAGCTCACCGGGAACAGATACGCAGTATTTT.

Comment on this clone: The same CDR3 arises from other DNA sequences in this sample as well. This chain joins TRBV5-1 and TRBJ1-2, with unresolved D. There are 14 residues in the CDR3. Germline assignment: CDR1 SGHRS and CDR2 YFSETQ. Trimming removed 0 bases at V and 1 base at J, with 7 bases between. This CDR3 reads CASSLAGDNYGYTF. The CDR3, as DNA: TGCGCCAGCAGCTTGGCCGGGGATAACTATGGCTACACCTTC.

This clone was picked up many times. The chain recombines TRBV28 with TRBJ2-7; no definite D call. Germline CDR1 is MDHEN and CDR2 is SYDVKM. Trimming pared 10 bases from V and 6 bases from J, leaving 10 bases between. The CDR3 covers 10 residues. DNA for the CDR3: TGTGCCACCCTAATGATCGAGCAGTACTTC. Its translation: CATLMIEQYF.

The rearrangement joins TRBV7-2 to TRBJ2-5; D may be TRBD1 (6 bases). This CDR3 is built from 15 residues. V dropped 4 bases and J dropped 4 bases, with 16 bases sitting between them. CDR1 and CDR2 (germline): SGHTA, FQGNSA. Here the CDR3 reads CASSSNPGARETQYF. The CDR3 DNA reads TGTGCCAGCAGCTCAAACCCAGGGGCGCGAGAGACCCAGTACTTC.

The chain carries TRBV7-2 and TRBJ1-3; D gene ambiguous. Germline V gene data show CDR1 as SGHTA and CDR2 as FQGNSA. V dropped 0 bases and J dropped 9 bases, with 15 bases sitting between them. The CDR3 is 15 amino acids. The chain's CDR3 is CASSLARGSWSTIYF. Written as DNA, the CDR3 is TGTGCCAGCAGCTTAGCGCGAGGATCTTGGAGCACCATATATTTT.

The table lists this clone with many counts. The genes are TRBV4-1 and TRBJ2-3; tentatively, D is TRBD1 (5 bases). V shed 5 bases and J shed 0 bases, with 12 bases lying between them. Looked up from germline, CDR1 is MGHRA and CDR2 is YSYEKL. The CDR3 length is 15 residues. The CDR3 is CASSSRTSSTDTQYF. CDR3 in DNA: TGCGCCAGCAGCTCCAGGACAAGTAGCACAGATACGCAGTATTTT.

V is TRBV6-6 and J is TRBJ1-2; 9 nucleotides agree with TRBD1. The CDR3 sequence is 14 residues long. Germline-derived CDR1 and CDR2 are MNHNY and SVGAGI (reference sequence). V shed 5 bases, J shed 2 bases, and the junction held 3 bases outside the gene matches. The CDR3 reads CASSPGQGNYGYTF. The CDR3 DNA is TGTGCCAGCAGTCCCGGACAGGGGAACTATGGCTACACCTTC.

This clone was picked up many times. The CDR3 sequence: CASSFLRDIQYF. The DNA of the CDR3 is TGTGCCAGCAGCTTCCTTCGGGACATTCAGTACTTC. The V gene is TRBV7-2, the J gene TRBJ2-4; D remains unclear. The CDR3 covers 12 residues. Germline CDR1 is SGHTA and CDR2 is FQGNSA. Trimming pared 3 bases from V and 8 bases from J, leaving 8 bases between.

V and J are TRBV28 and TRBJ2-7, with 7 bases lining up with TRBD1. CDR1 is MDHEN, CDR2 SYDVKM, per germline. The V gene end was trimmed by 10 bases and the J gene end by 2 bases; junction bases not matched to a gene: 11. The CDR3 loop spans 14 amino acids. In DNA, the CDR3 is TGTGCCACCACTTTAGGGGGCCTCCCCTACGAGCAGTACTTC. Translation: CATTLGGLPYEQYF.

The table lists this clone with many counts. The CDR3 DNA is TGTGCCAGCAGCTTAGCCCGGGACGCCGCATACGAGCAGTACTTC. This sequence encodes CASSLARDAAYEQYF. The chain combines TRBV7-2 with TRBJ2-7, with D perhaps given as TRBD1 or TRBD2 (5 bases each). This CDR3 has 15 residues. CDR1 is SGHTA, CDR2 FQGNSA, per germline. V was pared by 0 bases and J by 4 bases, with 13 bases between. The full variable domain, its missing parts supplied by reference TRBV7-2 and TRBJ2-7, is GAGVSQSPSNKVTEKGKDVELRCDPISGHTALYWYRQSLGQGLEFLIYFQGNSAPDKSGLPSDRFSAERTGGSVSTLTIQRTQQEDSAVYLCASSLARDAAYEQYFGPGTRLTVT.

V and J are TRBV18 and TRBJ2-2; TRBD1 matches at 9 bases. This CDR3 comprises 15 residues. V dropped 5 bases and J dropped 4; count of bases not matched to a gene: 5. Germline values: CDR1 KGHSH, CDR2 LQKENI. The CDR3 DNA sequence: TGTGCCAGCTCATCCGGGACAGGGTTCACCGGGGAGCTGTTTTTT. Translated, it gives CASSSGTGFTGELFF.

This clone has at least ten counts. The chain uses TRBV5-1 and TRBJ2-1; 9 bases agree with TRBD1. J was trimmed by 8 bases and V by 4 bases; bases with no gene match: 19. Germline assignment: CDR1 SGHRS and CDR2 YFSETQ. CDR3 length: 18 residues. The CDR3 region is CASSPDRGRLSSADEQFF. The CDR3 coding sequence is TGCGCCAGCAGCCCCGACAGGGGGAGGCTCAGTAGCGCCGATGAGCAGTTCTTC.

This clone has only a few counts. At one boundary the junction diverges from the germline segment, which might be a read error. The chain combines TRBV28 with TRBJ1-4; perhaps TRBD1 as D (6 bases). CDR3 length equals 13 residues. Germline loops: CDR1 MDHEN, CDR2 SYDVKM. CDR3 amino acids: CASSLTREGGTFF. CDR3 sequence (DNA): TGTGCCAGCAGTTTAACCCGCGAGGGGGGGACATTCTTT.

J is TRBJ2-1 and V is TRBV5-1, with a tentative D call TRBD2 (6 bases). The V end lost 2 bases, the J end lost 1 base, and 13 bases lay between the germline ends. This CDR3 has 16 residues. Germline V gives CDR1 SGHRS, CDR2 YFSETQ. This CDR3 is CASSFGASASYNEQFF. The CDR3 region has the DNA TGCGCCAGCAGCTTCGGGGCTAGCGCTTCCTACAATGAGCAGTTCTTC.

V and J are TRBV7-9 and TRBJ2-5; 7 bases line up with TRBD2. Germline CDR1 SEHNR, CDR2 FQNEAQ (reference sequence). Trimming at V came to 2 bases and at J to 2 bases, leaving 2 bases not matched to a gene. The CDR3 covers 14 residues. The CDR3 DNA reads as TGTGCCAGCAGCTTATTAGCGGGTCAAGAGACCCAGTACTTC. Translation: CASSLLAGQETQYF.

This clone occurred many times. V and J are TRBV28 and TRBJ2-1, with D uncertain. Trimming removed 5 bases from V and 5 bases from J, with 16 bases in between. This CDR3 contains 15 residues. The germline V gene encodes CDR1 MDHEN and CDR2 SYDVKM. In DNA form, the CDR3 reads TGTGCCAGCAGTCGAACTCAGGACCATAACAATGAGCAGTTCTTC. This sequence encodes CASSRTQDHNNEQFF.

This clone was detected only a few times. The chain's CDR3 is CASSPGAALAKNIQYF. In nucleotides, the CDR3 is TGTGCCAGCAGCCCGGGGGCGGCTCTAGCCAAAAACATTCAGTACTTC. The V and J genes are TRBV7-9 and TRBJ2-4; TRBD1 or TRBD2 may be the D gene (6 bases each). Germline CDR1 SEHNR, CDR2 FQNEAQ (reference sequence). The CDR3 length is 16 residues. Trimming left V 5 bases short and J 0 bases short, with 14 bases between.

Only a few counts were recorded for this clone. This chain connects TRBV19 to TRBJ2-2, with a tentative D call TRBD1 (5 bases). The CDR3 is made up of 13 amino acids. V dropped 3 bases and J dropped 6 bases, with 8 bases sitting between them. Germline assignment: CDR1 LNHDA and CDR2 SQIVND (reference sequence). CDR3: CASSIQGSGELFF. Here the CDR3 DNA reads TGTGCCAGTAGTATTCAGGGTTCCGGGGAGCTGTTTTTT.

This clone occurred a few times. The chain links TRBV6-5 to TRBJ2-1; D could derive from TRBD1 or TRBD2 (6 bases each). The length of the CDR3 is 13 residues. CDR1 and CDR2 (germline): MNHEY, SVGAGI. V lost 10 bases to trimming and J lost 6 bases, with 16 bases between them. Here the CDR3 DNA reads TGTGCCATCAAGGGGGGCGGTGCCAATGAGCAGTTCTTC. Protein product: CAIKGGGANEQFF.

The sample holds a few counts of this clone. Here the CDR3 reads CAWSVQRSSYNEQFF. The CDR3 DNA reads as TGTGCCTGGAGTGTACAACGGAGCTCCTACAATGAGCAGTTCTTC. The chain has TRBV30 and TRBJ2-1; D gene ambiguous. Trimming took 0 bases from V and 0 from J, leaving 9 bases between them. Germline V gives CDR1 GTSNPN, CDR2 SVGIG (reference sequence). This CDR3 comprises 15 residues. The full variable domain, rest sourced from reference TRBV30 and TRBJ2-1, is SQTIHQWPATLVQPVGSPLSLECTVEGTSNPNLYWYRQAAGRGLQLLFYSVGIGQISSEVPQNLSASRPQDRQFILSSKKLLLSDSGFYLCAWSVQRSSYNEQFFGPGTRLTVL.

This clone was seen a handful of times. The J gene is TRBJ1-2, the V gene TRBV5-1; no clear D. V lost 0 bases, J lost 6 bases, and 12 bases lay in between. In germline, CDR1 is SGHRS, CDR2 YFSETQ. CDR3 size: 14 residues. The CDR3 nucleotides are TGCGCCAGCAGCTTGGTGTCGCAAAGCCATGGCTACACCTTC. Translation gives CASSLVSQSHGYTF.

This clone has only a few counts. This chain joins TRBV27 and TRBJ2-7, with TRBD2 identical over 14 bases. CDR1 and CDR2 from the germline V gene are MNHEY and SMNVEV (reference sequence). CDR3 length: 19 residues. Losses at the gene ends were 2 bases for V and 0 bases for J; bases not matched to a gene: 9. The DNA of the CDR3 is TGTGCCAGCAGTTTAGGACTAGCGGGAGGCTTCCCGCCCTCCTACGAGCAGTACTTC. Its protein is CASSLGLAGGFPPSYEQYF.

There are many counts of this clone. The chain links TRBV30 to TRBJ2-5; the D gene is possibly TRBD2 (7 bases). The length of the CDR3 is 14 residues. The germline V and J ends were trimmed by 1 base and 3 bases, with 12 bases remaining between them. Germline values: CDR1 GTSNPN, CDR2 SVGIG (reference sequence). The DNA for the CDR3 is TGTGCCTGGAGTGCTGGGGGGGGCGAAGAGACCCAGTACTTC. This sequence encodes CAWSAGGGEETQYF.